This T cell receptor (beta chain) was sequenced in a study of OX40 agonist ivuxolimab in advanced cancers. The overall study: A mean age of 60 years, range roughly 20 to 85, was recorded, and 70% to 85% were male. Broader study findings: Relative to CD4+, CD8+ T cells held more expanded clones on average.

Clones were sequenced by immunoSEQ multiplex PCR, and TCRdb holds only the in-frame ones, with some missing. The sample lists about 42,000 clones, more than 70% occurring once. This clone was detected once. Its matching antigen is unknown. The receptor comes from an adult with an advanced solid tumor such as melanoma, head and neck, liver or kidney cancer. Here the sequenced sample was CD4+ or CD8+ T cells sorted from blood, taken in a trial of the OX40 agonist ivuxolimab.

This CDR3 is CASSSGLSGNTIYF. CDR3 DNA sequence: TGTGCCAGCAGCTCGGGACTCTCGGGAAACACCATATATTTT. The chain has TRBV5-5 and TRBJ1-3; a possible D gene is TRBD1 (5 bases). V dropped 3 bases and J dropped 4 bases, with 11 bases sitting between them. This CDR3 has 14 residues. Germline V gene data show CDR1 as SGHKS and CDR2 as YYEKEE (reference sequence).